Following are 17 T cell receptor beta chains from one sample sequenced in a study of blood T cell repertoires in COVID-19. Sequencing used immunoSEQ multiplex PCR; TCRdb keeps in-frame clones, though not all of them. The repertoire consists of 180,000 or so clones, with under 90% occurring once and the leading ten covering more than 12%. The sample taken for sequencing was peripheral blood. These receptors came from a woman aged 70-85 years with COVID-19, enrolled during active disease.

This clone has only one observation. This chain uses TRBV28 with TRBJ1-2; 7 bases fit TRBD1. In germline, CDR1 is MDHEN, CDR2 SYDVKM. CDR3 length: 14 residues. The trim removed 5 bases at V and 2 bases at J, leaving 5 bases unmatched. CDR3 in DNA: TGTGCCAGCAGTCCCTACAGGGGAAACTATGGCTACACCTTC. Translated, it gives CASSPYRGNYGYTF.

The V call is TRBV7-3, the J call TRBJ1-1; TRBD1 might be the D (5 bases). The germline gives CDR1 SGHTA, CDR2 FQGTGA. Trimming stripped 2 bases from V and 1 base from J, with 11 bases between. This CDR3 is 15 amino acids long. CDR3: CASSLGSQGNTEAFF. The CDR3 nucleotides read TGTGCCAGCAGCTTAGGTTCTCAGGGGAACACTGAAGCTTTCTTT. Full variable domain (rest looked up from reference TRBV7-3 and TRBJ1-1): GAGVSQTPSNKVTEKGKYVELRCDPISGHTALYWYRQSLGQGPEFLIYFQGTGAADDSGLPNDRFFAVRPEGSVSTLKIQRTERGDSAVYLCASSLGSQGNTEAFFGQGTRLTVV.

This chain's CDR3 is CASSTQRGSSYNEQFF. The CDR3 coding sequence is TGTGCCAGTAGTACCCAGCGGGGGAGCTCCTACAATGAGCAGTTCTTC. V and J are TRBV19 and TRBJ2-1; 8 bases are shared with TRBD2. CDR3 size: 16 residues. The V and J ends lost 4 bases and 0 bases, in that order; junction bases with no gene match: 5. Germline-derived CDR1 and CDR2 are LNHDA and SQIVND (reference sequence).

V usage is TRBV5-1 and J usage is TRBJ2-2, with a possible D match to TRBD2 (5 bases). Germline V gives CDR1 SGHRS, CDR2 YFSETQ. The CDR3 length is 15 residues. V was cut by 0 bases and J by 5 bases, with 11 bases left in between. CDR3 bases: TGCGCCAGCAGCTTGGTGGGATCGGGGACCGGGGAGCTGTTTTTT. This gives the protein CASSLVGSGTGELFF.

The chain uses TRBV12-3 or TRBV12-4 and TRBJ1-5; TRBD1 agrees at 8 bases. CDR3 length equals 13 residues. J was trimmed by 7 bases and V by 7 bases; bases with no gene match: 6. CDR3 DNA sequence: TGTGCCAGCAAAGGACAGGGCCGCCAGCCCCAGCATTTT. This sequence encodes CASKGQGRQPQHF.

The chain's CDR3 is CATSDSYRPNYGYTF. The CDR3 DNA sequence: TGTGCCACCAGTGATTCATACAGGCCAAACTATGGCTACACCTTC. This chain uses TRBV24-1 with TRBJ1-2; weak D call: TRBD1 (5 bases). The CDR3 has 15 residues. Trimming shortened V by 2 bases and J by 2 bases, and 11 bases separated the two germline ends. CDR1 is KGHDR, CDR2 SFDVKD, per germline.

The J gene is TRBJ2-2, the V gene TRBV4-1, with 7 bases aligning to TRBD2. CDR1 is MGHRA and CDR2 is YSYEKL in the germline V gene. CDR3 length: 19 amino acids. Unmatched junction bases numbered 17, after V lost 1 base and J lost 6 bases. CDR3 amino acids: CASSQAAPHMVAGPGELFF. The DNA for the CDR3 is TGCGCCAGCAGCCAAGCCGCCCCCCACATGGTAGCGGGCCCCGGGGAGCTGTTTTTT.

This rearrangement joins TRBV5-1 to TRBJ1-1; D call uncertain. V was shortened by 2 bases and J by 4 bases, with 9 bases between the two germline ends. The CDR3 runs to 13 residues. In germline, CDR1 is SGHRS, CDR2 YFSETQ. The CDR3 coding sequence is TGCGCCAGCAGCTTAGGACTGGGCACTGAAGCTTTCTTT. Residues: CASSLGLGTEAFF. Complete variable domain (other parts from reference TRBV5-1 and TRBJ1-1): KAGVTQTPRYLIKTRGQQVTLSCSPISGHRSVSWYQQTPGQGLQFLFEYFSETQRNKGNFPGRFSGRQFSNSRSEMNVSTLELGDSALYLCASSLGLGTEAFFGQGTRLTVV.

The chain recombines TRBV5-1 with TRBJ2-5; the match to TRBD2 covers 9 bases. V lost 4 bases and J lost 5; bases outside the gene matches: 9. There are 15 residues in the CDR3. Germline loops: CDR1 SGHRS, CDR2 YFSETQ. CDR3 sequence: CASSLKLAGAETQYF. CDR3 in DNA: TGCGCCAGCAGCCTAAAACTAGCGGGTGCCGAGACCCAGTACTTC.

The V and J genes are TRBV24-1 and TRBJ2-1; 10 nucleotides agree with TRBD1. The V and J ends lost 4 bases and 5 bases, in that order; junction bases with no gene match: 4. The CDR3 covers 15 residues. Looked up from germline, CDR1 is KGHDR and CDR2 is SFDVKD. This CDR3 reads CATSDGGQGNNEQFF. The CDR3 nucleotides read TGTGCCACCAGTGACGGGGGACAGGGGAACAATGAGCAGTTCTTC.

The rearrangement uses TRBV12-3 or TRBV12-4 and TRBJ1-2; D unresolved. The CDR3 spans 12 residues. Trimming stripped 5 bases from V and 3 bases from J, with 7 bases between. DNA for the CDR3: TGTGCCAGCAGTCTCGACTACTATGGCTACACCTTC. Encoded protein: CASSLDYYGYTF.

In its sample, this clone was seen once. This chain joins TRBV2 and TRBJ2-1; 7 bases agree with TRBD1. CDR3 size: 16 residues. V was pared by 7 bases and J by 2 bases, with 11 bases of the junction left unmatched. Germline V CDR1 and CDR2: SNHLY, FYNNEI. The DNA for the CDR3 is TGTGCCAGCACCCCCACGAGGGGGCGGACCTACAATGAGCAGTTCTTC. It yields the protein CASTPTRGRTYNEQFF.

The V call is TRBV4-2, the J call TRBJ1-2, with TRBD1 matching 7 bases. CDR3 length equals 15 residues. Germline-derived CDR1 and CDR2 are LGHNA and YNFKEQ. V lost 4 bases to trimming and J lost 8 bases; unmatched junction nucleotides: 13. In DNA form, the CDR3 reads TGTGCCAGCAGCCGCGGGGACGAAAGACAGGGAGGCTACACCTTC. Translated, it gives CASSRGDERQGGYTF.

This chain connects TRBV14 to TRBJ2-1; 11 bases fit TRBD2. Germline assignment: CDR1 SGHDN and CDR2 FVKESK. This CDR3 region has 16 residues. Trimming cost V 6 bases and J 4 bases; bases outside gene matches: 8. The chain's CDR3 is CASSFPGLAVYNEQFF. In DNA, the CDR3 is TGTGCCAGCAGTTTCCCGGGACTAGCGGTTTACAATGAGCAGTTCTTC. Full variable domain (missing parts from reference TRBV14 and TRBJ2-1): EAGVTQFPSHSVIEKGQTVTLRCDPISGHDNLYWYRRVMGKEIKFLLHFVKESKQDESGMPNNRFLAERTGGTYSTLKVQPAELEDSGVYFCASSFPGLAVYNEQFFGPGTRLTVL.

The V gene is TRBV28, the J gene TRBJ2-2; 7 bases are a match to TRBD1. CDR3 length: 13 amino acids. Germline V gene lookup returns CDR1 MDHEN and CDR2 SYDVKM. Trimming removed 6 bases from V and 6 bases from J; junction bases left unmatched: 4. The CDR3 loop reads CASRRGRPGELFF. DNA of the CDR3: TGTGCCAGCAGGAGGGGGCGCCCCGGGGAGCTGTTTTTT.

The V gene is TRBV14, the J gene TRBJ1-4, with TRBD1 as a possible D gene (6 bases). The CDR3 has 13 amino acids. The V end was cut by 10 bases, the J end by 7 bases, with 16 bases between. CDR1 and CDR2 from the germline V gene are SGHDN and FVKESK. The CDR3 region is CAIEQGVREKLFF. The CDR3 nucleotides are TGTGCCATCGAACAGGGTGTCCGTGAAAAACTGTTTTTT.

This chain joins TRBV11-2 and TRBJ1-1; D is unresolved. Trimming took 6 bases from V and 1 from J, leaving 6 bases between them. Per germline, CDR1 SGHAT and CDR2 FQNNGV. The CDR3 length is 12 residues. CDR3 nucleotide sequence: TGTGCCAGCAGGGCGGCGAACACTGAAGCTTTCTTT. Translated, it gives CASRAANTEAFF. Supplemented by reference TRBV11-2 and TRBJ1-1, the full variable domain reads EAGVAQSPRYKIIEKRQSVAFWCNPISGHATLYWYQQILGQGPKLLIQFQNNGVVDDSQLPKDRFSAERLKGVDSTLKIQPAKLEDSAVYLCASRAANTEAFFGQGTRLTVV.